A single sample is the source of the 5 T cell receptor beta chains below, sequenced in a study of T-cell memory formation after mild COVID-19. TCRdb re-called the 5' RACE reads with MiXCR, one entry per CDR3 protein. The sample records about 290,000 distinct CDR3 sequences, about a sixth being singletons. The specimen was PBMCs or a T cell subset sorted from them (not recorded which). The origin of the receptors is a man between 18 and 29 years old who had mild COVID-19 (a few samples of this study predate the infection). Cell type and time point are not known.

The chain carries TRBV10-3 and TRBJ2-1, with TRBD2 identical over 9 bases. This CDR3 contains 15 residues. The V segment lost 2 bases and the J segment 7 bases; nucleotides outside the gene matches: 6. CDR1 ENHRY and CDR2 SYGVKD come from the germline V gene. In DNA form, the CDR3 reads TGTGCCATCAGTGAGCTCGCGGGGGGGCGGAATGAGCAGTTCTTC. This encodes CAISELAGGRNEQFF.

The CDR3 region has the DNA TGCGCCAGCAGCGAAGGTCCCGGGACAGGGGATTCCGGGGAGCTGTTTTTT. This codes for CASSEGPGTGDSGELFF. This rearrangement joins TRBV5-1 to TRBJ2-2; 10 bases align to TRBD1. CDR1 SGHRS and CDR2 YFSETQ come from the germline V gene. V was clipped by 4 bases and J by 6 bases; unmatched bases: 12. The CDR3 is 17 residues long.

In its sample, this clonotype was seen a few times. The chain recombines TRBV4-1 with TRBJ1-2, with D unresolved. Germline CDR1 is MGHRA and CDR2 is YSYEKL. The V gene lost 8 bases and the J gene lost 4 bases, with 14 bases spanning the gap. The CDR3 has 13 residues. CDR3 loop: CASGVVGAYGYTF. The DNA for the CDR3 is TGCGCCAGCGGGGTCGTCGGTGCCTATGGCTACACCTTC.

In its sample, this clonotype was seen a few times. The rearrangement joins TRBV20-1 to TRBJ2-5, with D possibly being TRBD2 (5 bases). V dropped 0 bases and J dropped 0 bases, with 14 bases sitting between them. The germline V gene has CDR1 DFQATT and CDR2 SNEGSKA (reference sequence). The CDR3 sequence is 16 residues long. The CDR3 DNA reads TGCAGTGCTAGAGATCGGAGATCGGGGTACCAAGAGACCCAGTACTTC. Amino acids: CSARDRRSGYQETQYF.

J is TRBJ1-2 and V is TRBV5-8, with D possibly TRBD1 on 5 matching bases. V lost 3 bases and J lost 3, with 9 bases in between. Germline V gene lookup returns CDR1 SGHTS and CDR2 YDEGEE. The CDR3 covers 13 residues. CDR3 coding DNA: TGTGCCAGCAGCTGGGGGACTGACTATGGCTACACCTTC. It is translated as CASSWGTDYGYTF.